Listed below are T cell receptor beta chains from one sample, sequenced in a study of shared clonotypes between healthy human individuals. The method was immunoSEQ multiplex PCR; TCRdb's version includes in-frame clones alone and lacks a portion of them. The sample yields about 2.5 million clones, about 90% seen once. Material for sequencing was naive CD4+ T cells from PBMCs. Receptors were obtained from a young man in good health. Some clones in this sample may be carry-over from other donors' samples. CDR3s include the opening cysteine and the closing phenylalanine or tryptophan. A D gene is named only where the DNA matches it firmly. The size of a clone is reported for some rows only, either as once, few or many, or as a class for expanded clones.

J | size | D | V | CDR3 | DNA
TRBJ1-1 | - | TRBD1 | TRBV28 | CASRDRDRDLEAFF | TGTGCCAGCAGGGACCGGGACAGGGACCTTGAAGCTTTCTTT
TRBJ2-2 | - | TRBD1 | TRBV28 | CASGTGLRDTGELFF | TGTGCCAGCGGGACAGGGCTTCGGGACACCGGGGAGCTGTTTTTT
TRBJ2-5 | - | - | TRBV6-5 | CASRANWNWETQYF | TGTGCCAGCAGGGCCAACTGGAACTGGGAGACCCAGTACTTC
TRBJ2-1 | - | TRBD2 | TRBV4-1 | CASSHPGLAGVGEQFF | TGCGCCAGCAGCCATCCGGGACTAGCGGGAGTCGGGGAGCAGTTCTTC
TRBJ2-7 | - | - | TRBV19 | CASSRQGPSYEQYF | TGTGCCAGTAGTCGGCAGGGTCCGTCCTACGAGCAGTACTTC
TRBJ1-1 | - | TRBD1 | TRBV28 | CASSPGQGAGEAFF | TGTGCCAGCAGTCCGGGACAGGGGGCTGGTGAAGCTTTCTTT
TRBJ2-7 | once | TRBD2 | TRBV5-1 | CASSGPGLAGDSYF | TGCGCCAGCAGCGGACCGGGACTAGCGGGAGATAGTTACTTC
TRBJ2-7 | once | TRBD1 | TRBV29-1 | CSAYRGSGEQYF | TGCAGCGCTTACAGGGGGTCGGGCGAGCAGTACTTC
TRBJ1-3 | - | - | TRBV29-1 | CSVLGGSSGNTIYF | TGCAGCGTCCTCGGGGGGAGCTCTGGAAACACCATATATTTT
TRBJ1-2 | - | - | TRBV4-2 | CASSQDSGGEGYTF | TGTGCCAGCAGCCAAGATTCGGGGGGCGAGGGCTACACCTTC
TRBJ1-5 | - | TRBD1 | TRBV7-2 | CASSSGQGRQPQHF | TGTGCCAGCAGCTCGGGACAGGGAAGGCAGCCCCAGCATTTT
TRBJ1-3 | once | TRBD1 | TRBV5-1 | CASSSRTGHGNTIYF | TGCGCCAGCAGCTCGAGGACAGGCCACGGAAACACCATATATTTT
TRBJ2-2 | - | - | TRBV7-9 | CASSPGGGLNTGELFF | TGTGCCAGCAGCCCAGGGGGGGGCCTGAACACCGGGGAGCTGTTTTTT
TRBJ1-3 | - | - | TRBV5-1 | CASSLGAGNTIYF | TGCGCCAGCAGCTTAGGTGCTGGAAACACCATATATTTT
TRBJ2-1 | - | TRBD1 | TRBV2 | CASSGQGTTYNEQFF | TGTGCCAGCAGTGGACAGGGGACCACCTACAATGAGCAGTTCTTC
TRBJ2-6 | - | - | TRBV5-1 | CASSGGSGANVLTF | TGCGCCAGCAGCGGGGGCTCTGGGGCCAACGTCCTGACTTTC
TRBJ2-2 | - | - | TRBV19 | CASSLALAARGGELFF | TGTGCCAGTAGTTTAGCCTTAGCAGCGCGGGGCGGGGAGCTGTTTTTT
TRBJ2-7 | - | TRBD2 | TRBV6-6 | CASSYSLASGRTEQYF | TGTGCCAGCAGTTACTCGCTAGCTAGCGGGAGAACGGAGCAGTACTTC
TRBJ2-6 | - | - | TRBV28 | CASSFSSNSPGANVLTF | TGTGCCAGCAGTTTCAGTTCAAATTCTCCTGGGGCCAACGTCCTGACTTTC
TRBJ2-1 | - | - | TRBV30 | CAWSSSAEQFF | TGTGCCTGGAGTTCCAGCGCTGAGCAGTTCTTC
TRBJ1-4 | - | - | TRBV7-2 | CASTLTRGGFNEKLFF | TGTGCCAGCACCTTAACTAGGGGGGGATTCAACGAAAAACTGTTTTTT
TRBJ2-5 | - | TRBD1 | TRBV28 | CASSPPQGPQETQYF | TGTGCCAGCAGTCCCCCACAGGGGCCCCAAGAGACCCAGTACTTC
TRBJ2-3 | - | TRBD2 | TRBV7-9 | CASSRTSGYYTDTQYF | TGTGCCAGCAGCCGGACTAGCGGGTATTACACAGATACGCAGTATTTT
TRBJ2-7 | - | TRBD1 | TRBV2 | CASSPPGQGEFKQYF | TGTGCCAGCAGTCCTCCGGGACAGGGGGAGTTCAAGCAGTACTTC
TRBJ2-5 | - | - | TRBV5-1 | CASSPNQETQYF | TGCGCCAGCAGCCCTAACCAAGAGACCCAGTACTTC
TRBJ2-2 | - | - | TRBV5-4 | CASSSSRETGELFF | TGTGCCAGCAGCTCGTCAAGGGAGACCGGGGAGCTGTTTTTT
TRBJ2-5 | - | TRBD2 | TRBV7-2 | CASSFSSGSSETQYF | TGTGCCAGCAGCTTCTCAAGCGGGAGTTCGGAGACCCAGTACTTC
TRBJ2-7 | - | - | TRBV15 | CATSRDLYPQGPYEQYF | TGTGCCACCAGCAGAGATCTTTATCCCCAGGGGCCCTACGAGCAGTACTTC
TRBJ2-7 | - | - | TRBV5-1 | CASSSRVSPTYEQYF | TGCGCCAGCAGCTCCCGGGTCTCCCCTACCTACGAGCAGTACTTC
TRBJ2-2 | - | TRBD1 | TRBV7-2 | CASSAGQGILPGELFF | TGTGCCAGCAGCGCGGGACAGGGAATTTTGCCCGGGGAGCTGTTTTTT
TRBJ2-7 | - | - | TRBV4-2 | CASSQETGRGEQYF | TGTGCCAGCAGCCAAGAAACGGGCAGAGGGGAGCAGTACTTC
TRBJ1-1 | once | - | TRBV4-3 | CASSQGPSRGQDSWLAFF | TGCGCCAGCAGCCAAGGGCCGTCTCGGGGACAAGACTCCTGGTTAGCTTTCTTT
TRBJ1-2 | few | TRBD1 | TRBV19 | CASSPGLGGGYTF | TGTGCCAGTAGTCCTGGACTAGGGGGCGGCTACACCTTC
TRBJ1-2 | - | - | TRBV18 | CASSPNTEFNYGYTF | TGTGCCAGCTCACCAAACACAGAGTTCAACTATGGCTACACCTTC
TRBJ2-7 | - | TRBD1 | TRBV15 | CATSRAPGGFYEQYF | TGTGCCACCAGCAGAGCGCCAGGGGGCTTTTACGAGCAGTACTTC
TRBJ1-5 | - | - | TRBV9 | CASSVGDSNQPQHF | TGTGCCAGCAGCGTAGGAGACAGCAATCAGCCCCAGCATTTT
TRBJ1-1 | - | - | TRBV6-5 | CASSQIRGTEAFF | TGTGCCAGCAGCCAGATCCGAGGGACTGAAGCTTTCTTT
TRBJ2-2 | - | TRBD1 | TRBV5-1 | CASSPDRGNTGELFF | TGCGCCAGCAGCCCGGACAGGGGGAACACCGGGGAGCTGTTTTTT
TRBJ2-3 | - | - | TRBV25-1 | CASSRQATGTQYF | TGTGCCAGCAGTCGACAGGCCACTGGTACGCAGTATTTT
TRBJ1-2 | - | - | TRBV6-5 | CASSPHDKRGYGYTF | TGTGCCAGCAGTCCCCATGACAAGCGTGGCTATGGCTACACCTTC
TRBJ2-1 | - | - | TRBV5-1 | CASSFGQASYNEQFF | TGCGCCAGCAGCTTTGGGCAGGCGAGCTACAATGAGCAGTTCTTC
TRBJ1-4 | - | - | TRBV5-1 | CASSEPNEKLFF | TGCGCCAGCTCAGAGCCTAATGAAAAACTGTTTTTT
TRBJ2-5 | - | - | TRBV2 | CASSERGVGETQYF | TGTGCCAGCAGTGAAAGGGGGGTGGGAGAGACCCAGTACTTC
TRBJ2-7 | - | - | TRBV7-2 | CATMEGWNEQYF | TGTGCCACTATGGAGGGGTGGAACGAGCAGTACTTC
TRBJ2-4 | - | - | TRBV19 | CASSSGPEVKNIQYF | TGTGCCAGTAGTTCCGGGCCCGAGGTCAAAAACATTCAGTACTTC
TRBJ2-7 | - | - | TRBV5-1 | CASSLEPTAYEQYF | TGCGCCAGCAGCTTGGAACCGACAGCCTACGAGCAGTACTTC